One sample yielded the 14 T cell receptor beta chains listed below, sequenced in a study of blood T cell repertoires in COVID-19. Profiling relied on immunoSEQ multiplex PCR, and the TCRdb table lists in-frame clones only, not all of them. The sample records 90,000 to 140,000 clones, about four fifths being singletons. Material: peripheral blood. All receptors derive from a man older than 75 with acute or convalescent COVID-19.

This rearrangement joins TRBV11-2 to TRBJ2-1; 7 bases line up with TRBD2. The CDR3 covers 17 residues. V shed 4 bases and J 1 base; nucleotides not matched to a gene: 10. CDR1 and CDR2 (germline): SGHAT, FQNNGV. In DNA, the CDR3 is TGTGCCAGCAGCTCCCGATTGGCGGGAGAGTCCTACAATGAGCAGTTCTTC. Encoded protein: CASSSRLAGESYNEQFF.

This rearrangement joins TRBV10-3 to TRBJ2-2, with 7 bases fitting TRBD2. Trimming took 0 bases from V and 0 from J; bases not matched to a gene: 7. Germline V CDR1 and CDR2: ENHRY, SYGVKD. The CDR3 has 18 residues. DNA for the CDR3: TGTGCCATCAGTGAGTCAAGGATCACTAGCGCGAACACCGGGGAGCTGTTTTTT. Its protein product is CAISESRITSANTGELFF.

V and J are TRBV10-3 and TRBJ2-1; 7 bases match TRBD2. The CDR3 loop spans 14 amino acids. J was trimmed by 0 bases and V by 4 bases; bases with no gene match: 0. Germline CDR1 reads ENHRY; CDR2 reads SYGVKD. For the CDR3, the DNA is TGTGCCATCAGTGGGACTAGCTCCTACAATGAGCAGTTCTTC. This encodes CAISGTSSYNEQFF.

CDR3 nucleotide sequence: TGTGCCAGCAGTTACGACGTGGGAGTCATGAACACTGAAGCTTTCTTT. Protein: CASSYDVGVMNTEAFF. The chain combines TRBV6-5 with TRBJ1-1; D unclear. The CDR3 extends over 16 amino acids. V was clipped by 2 bases and J by 0 bases, with 13 bases between them. CDR1 and CDR2 (germline): MNHEY, SVGAGI.

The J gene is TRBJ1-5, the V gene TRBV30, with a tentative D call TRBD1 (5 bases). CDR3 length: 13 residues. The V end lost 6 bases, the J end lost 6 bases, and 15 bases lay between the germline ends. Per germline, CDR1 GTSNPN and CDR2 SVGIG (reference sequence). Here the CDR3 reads CACSGGGVQPQHF. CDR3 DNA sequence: TGTGCCTGCTCTGGGGGAGGGGTTCAGCCCCAGCATTTT.

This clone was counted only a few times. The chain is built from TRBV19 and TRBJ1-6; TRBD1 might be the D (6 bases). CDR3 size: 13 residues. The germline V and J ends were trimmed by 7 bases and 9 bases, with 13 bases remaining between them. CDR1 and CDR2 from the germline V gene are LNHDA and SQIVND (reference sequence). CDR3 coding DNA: TGTGCCAGTATGCGCAGGGGAATTTCACCCCTCCACTTT. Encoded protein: CASMRRGISPLHF. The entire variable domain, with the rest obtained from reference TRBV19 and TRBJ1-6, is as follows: DGGITQSPKYLFRKEGQNVTLSCEQNLNHDAMYWYRQDPGQGLRLIYYSQIVNDFQKGDIAEGYSVSREKKESFPLTVTSAQKNPTAFYLCASMRRGISPLHFGNGTRLTVT.

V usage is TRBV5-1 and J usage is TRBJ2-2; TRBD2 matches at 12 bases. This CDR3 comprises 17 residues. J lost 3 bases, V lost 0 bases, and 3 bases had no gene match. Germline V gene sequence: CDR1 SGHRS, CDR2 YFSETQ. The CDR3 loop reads CASSLGRLAGDTGELFF. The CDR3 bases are TGCGCCAGCAGCTTGGGTAGACTAGCGGGAGACACCGGGGAGCTGTTTTTT.

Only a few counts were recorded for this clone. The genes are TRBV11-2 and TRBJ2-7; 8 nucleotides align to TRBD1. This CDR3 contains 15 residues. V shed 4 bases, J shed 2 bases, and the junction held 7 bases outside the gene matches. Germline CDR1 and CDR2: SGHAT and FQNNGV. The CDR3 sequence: CASSSDRAVTYEQYF. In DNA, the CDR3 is TGTGCCAGCAGCTCGGACAGGGCCGTAACCTACGAGCAGTACTTC.

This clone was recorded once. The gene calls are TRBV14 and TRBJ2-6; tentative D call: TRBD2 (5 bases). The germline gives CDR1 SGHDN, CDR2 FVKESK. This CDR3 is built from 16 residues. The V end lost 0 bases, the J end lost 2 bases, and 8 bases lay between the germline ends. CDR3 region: CASSQDRGAGANVLTF. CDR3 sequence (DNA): TGTGCCAGCAGCCAAGATCGGGGAGCTGGGGCCAACGTCCTGACTTTC.

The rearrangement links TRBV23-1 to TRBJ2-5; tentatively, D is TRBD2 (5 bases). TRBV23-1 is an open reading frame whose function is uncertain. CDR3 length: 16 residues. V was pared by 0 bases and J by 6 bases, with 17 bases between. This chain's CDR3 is CASSQSEVRWLKTQYF. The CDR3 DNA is TGCGCCAGCAGTCAATCGGAGGTAAGGTGGTTGAAGACCCAGTACTTC.

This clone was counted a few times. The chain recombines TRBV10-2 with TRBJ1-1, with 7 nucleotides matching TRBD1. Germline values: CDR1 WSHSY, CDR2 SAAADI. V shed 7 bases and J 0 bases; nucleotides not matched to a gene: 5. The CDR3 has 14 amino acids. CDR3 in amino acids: CASNRQGLNTEAFF. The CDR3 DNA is TGCGCCAGCAACCGACAGGGCTTGAACACTGAAGCTTTCTTT.

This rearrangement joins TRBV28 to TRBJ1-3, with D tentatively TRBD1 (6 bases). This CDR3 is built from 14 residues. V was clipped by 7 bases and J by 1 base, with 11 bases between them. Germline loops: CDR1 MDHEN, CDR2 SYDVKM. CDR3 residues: CASKDSTSGNTIYF. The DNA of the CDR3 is TGTGCCAGCAAGGACAGCACTTCTGGAAACACCATATATTTT.

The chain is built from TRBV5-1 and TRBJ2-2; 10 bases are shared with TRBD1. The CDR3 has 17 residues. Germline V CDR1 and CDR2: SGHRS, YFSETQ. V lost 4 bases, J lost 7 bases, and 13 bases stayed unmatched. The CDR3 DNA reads TGCGCCAGCAGCAGAGCCGGGACAGGGGTGTATAGCGGGGAGCTGTTTTTT. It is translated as CASSRAGTGVYSGELFF.

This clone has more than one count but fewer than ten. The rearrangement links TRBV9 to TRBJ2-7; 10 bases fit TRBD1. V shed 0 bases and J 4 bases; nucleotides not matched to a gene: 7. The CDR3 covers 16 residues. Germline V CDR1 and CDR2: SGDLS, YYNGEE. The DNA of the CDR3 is TGTGCCAGCAGCGTAGCATCGACAGGGGGCATATACGAGCAGTACTTC. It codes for CASSVASTGGIYEQYF.